The rows below give T cell receptor beta chains drawn from one sample of a study of T-cell reconstitution after alpha-beta-depleted transplantation in children. TCRdb called the PCR reads again in MiXCR, with one record for every CDR3 protein. The sample has about 440,000 distinct CDR3 sequences, around two fifths seen once. Here the sequenced sample was PBMCs, taken before TCRalphabeta/CD19-depleted stem cell transplant. These TCRs come from a girl aged 2 to 9 with aplastic anemia, due to receive a stem cell transplant. CDR3s include the opening cysteine and the closing phenylalanine or tryptophan. The order of the fields is V gene, J gene, clone size, D gene, CDR3 protein, CDR3 DNA. A D gene is named only where the DNA matches it firmly. Size is omitted from some rows. Given values are once, few, many or a class for expanded clones.

>TRBV29-1|TRBJ1-5|few|-
CSVVGGGQNQPQHF
TGCAGCGTTGTTGGGGGGGGCCAAAATCAGCCCCAGCATTTT
>TRBV19|TRBJ1-2|-|-
CASSTQMTGSGYTF
TGTGCCAGTAGCACCCAGATGACAGGATCCGGCTACACCTTC
>TRBV12-3/TRBV12-4|TRBJ2-1|many|TRBD1
CASSLTGGVVNEQFF
TGTGCCAGCAGTTTGACAGGGGGGGTGGTGAATGAGCAGTTCTTC
>TRBV4-1|TRBJ2-1|-|-
CASSQEARREQFF
TGCGCCAGCAGCCAAGAGGCCAGGAGGGAGCAGTTCTTC
>TRBV20-1|TRBJ2-3|-|-
CSAREGGLADTQYF
TGCAGTGCTAGAGAGGGGGGGCTCGCAGATACGCAGTATTTT
>TRBV10-3|TRBJ2-2|-|TRBD1
CAISRDRGDTGELFF
TGTGCCATCAGCCGGGACAGGGGGGACACCGGGGAGCTGTTTTTT
>TRBV28|TRBJ1-6|few|TRBD1
CASRPRRQGWSPLHF
TGTGCCAGCAGACCCAGGAGACAGGGCTGGTCACCCCTCCACTTT
>TRBV7-9|TRBJ2-3|few|-
CASSFAVTDTQYF
TGTGCCAGCAGCTTCGCGGTCACAGATACGCAGTATTTT
>TRBV9|TRBJ1-4|-|-
CASSGTKTADLSKLFF
TGTGCCAGCAGCGGGACAAAGACAGCGGATCTGTCCAAACTGTTTTTT
>TRBV25-1|TRBJ2-3|many|-
CASSRAADTQYF
TGTGCCAGCAGCAGGGCCGCAGATACGCAGTATTTT
>TRBV7-8|TRBJ2-7|-|-
CASTEGDNYEQYF
TGTGCCAGCACCGAGGGGGATAACTACGAGCAGTACTTC
>TRBV5-6|TRBJ2-1|few|-
CASTEPAGRRLFF
TGTGCCAGCACCGAACCAGCAGGGAGGCGGCTGTTCTTC
>TRBV7-3|TRBJ2-3|few|-
CASSPGTLSTDTQYF
TGTGCCAGCAGCCCGGGGACGCTGAGCACAGATACGCAGTATTTT
>TRBV12-3/TRBV12-4|TRBJ1-6|many|TRBD1
CASSPRQGDSPLHF
TGTGCCAGCAGCCCCCGGCAGGGGGATTCACCCCTCCACTTT
>TRBV5-1|TRBJ1-3|many|-
CASSFGQNGNTIYF
TGCGCCAGCAGCTTTGGGCAGAATGGAAACACCATATATTTT
>TRBV20-1|TRBJ1-6|-|-
CSASLGSYNSPLHF
TGCAGTGCTAGTCTTGGCTCCTATAATTCACCCCTCCACTTT
>TRBV7-9|TRBJ1-5|few|-
CAGESGNNQPQHF
TGTGCCGGAGAGTCCGGGAACAATCAGCCCCAGCATTTT
>TRBV6-5|TRBJ1-3|many|-
CASSYSSSTGNTIYF
TGTGCCAGCAGTTACTCGTCCTCGACGGGAAACACCATATATTTT
>TRBV18|TRBJ2-6|-|-
CASSPQNSGANVLTF
TGTGCCAGCTCACCACAGAACTCTGGGGCCAACGTCCTGACTTTC
>TRBV13|TRBJ2-2|-|-
CASSNLWGTPPGELFF
TGTGCCAGCAGCAATCTTTGGGGGACTCCACCCGGGGAGCTGTTTTTT
>TRBV7-6|TRBJ1-1|-|-
CASSQDRSEAFF
TGTGCCAGCAGCCAAGATCGGTCTGAAGCTTTCTTT
>TRBV20-1|TRBJ2-5|-|TRBD1
CSASWCTGGETQYF
TGCAGTGCTAGCTGGTGCACAGGGGGAGAGACCCAGTACTTC
>TRBV5-1|TRBJ2-7|-|TRBD1
CASSWETGYEQYF
TGCGCCAGCAGCTGGGAGACAGGGTACGAGCAGTACTTC
>TRBV7-2|TRBJ2-1|many|-
CASSLEAYNEQFF
TGTGCCAGCAGCTTAGAGGCTTACAATGAGCAGTTCTTC
>TRBV28|TRBJ2-3|-|TRBD2
CASSATSGRYTQYF
TGTGCCAGCAGTGCGACTAGCGGGAGATATACGCAGTATTTT
>TRBV20-1|TRBJ2-7|-|-
CSARDYGASSYEQYF
TGCAGTGCTAGAGATTATGGCGCAAGCTCCTACGAGCAGTACTTC